This TCR beta chain stems from a study of spatial heterogeneity in lung cancer. Background on the study: Within raw reads, each unique TCR and UMI combination appeared on average more than ten times.

Note on this clonotype: Its antigen is as yet unknown.

Findings and limits, study-wide: Blood contained ubiquitous expanded tumor TCRs more at resection than at follow-up.

The CDR3 totals 12 residues. Trimming stripped 2 bases from V and 4 bases from J, with 2 bases between. Germline CDR1 MNHNY, CDR2 SVGAGI (reference sequence). Time point indicated: sample taken at primary tumor resection. Sequencing covered unsorted whole RNA taken from tumor, nontumor lung or frozen PBMC. Individually, TCR cDNA molecules were each labelled with a unique molecular identifier. TCRdb analysed the 5' RACE reads with MiXCR anew, one entry per CDR3 protein. The sample carries around 63,000 distinct CDR3 sequences, more than 7% recorded once. This receptor was obtained from a female donor with early-stage non-small cell lung cancer. Material: PBMCs, obtained at surgery. The chain carries TRBV6-6 and TRBJ1-4; D not certain. This CDR3 reads CASSYGNEKLFF. The CDR3 nucleotides are TGTGCCAGCAGTTACGGTAATGAAAAACTGTTTTTT.